This TCR beta chain was identified during a study of glioma-infiltrating T cells after dendritic cell vaccination. Study-wide context: After recurrence, repeat resection gave post-vaccination tumor, with four or five paired samples.

The time point: after dendritic cell vaccination, including at tumor progression/relapse. Dendritic cells derived from monocytes and pulsed with autologous tumor lysate formed the vaccine. The PCR used 60 V beta and 13 J beta primers. Using immunoSEQ multiplex PCR, the repertoire was profiled, and TCRdb retains in-frame clones only, with some absent. This sample has about 2,600 clones; about 82% occur once, and the top ten carry more than 9%. The CDR3 length is 12 residues. Trimming stripped 11 bases from V and 12 bases from J, with 22 bases between. CDR1 is ENHRY, CDR2 SYGVKD, per germline. The rearrangement uses TRBV10-3 and TRBJ1-1; possible D gene TRBD1, 5 bases. Sequences were derived from tumor tissue, sampled after dendritic cell vaccination. This receptor was taken from a human donor with glioblastoma. The CDR3 bases are TGTGCCGCCCAGCGGGAAGGGACGGGGACTTTCTTT. Protein product: CAAQREGTGTFF.